This T cell receptor beta chain emerged from a study of cytomegalovirus exposure and HLA in healthy donors. Study results and caveats: Among the most significant clusters, several appeared linked to common viral pathogens in a later analysis.

This clone showed up just a few times. What it binds is not known. PCR used 60 Vbeta primers and 13 Jbeta primers. TCRdb's copy holds only in-frame clones and misses some; the assay was immunoSEQ multiplex PCR. This sample yields 100,000 to 150,000 clones, of which about four fifths are seen a single time; under 2% belongs to the top ten. The CDR3 covers 14 residues. V dropped 7 bases and J dropped 6; count of bases not matched to a gene: 5. Germline V lookup: CDR1 SNHLY, CDR2 FYNNEI. The sequence came from a young man in good health and CMV-seronegative. The source material was PBMCs. The rearrangement joins TRBV2 to TRBJ2-1; TRBD2 agrees at 11 bases. For the CDR3, the DNA is TGTGCCAGCAAAGGACTAGCGGGTTTCAATGAGCAGTTCTTC. Encoded protein: CASKGLAGFNEQFF.